One sample yielded the 19 T cell receptor beta chains listed below, sequenced in a study of blood T cells in healthy people across ages. Next came a second PCR, run for about 6 to 11 cycles, which used a sample-barcoded 5' primer along with a J-beta primer mix. TCRdb re-derived calls from the 5' RACE reads in MiXCR, one entry per CDR3 protein. The sample carries 700,000 or so distinct CDR3 sequences, over 20% recorded once. Specimen: blood. The receptors stem from a man between 65 and 79 years old in good health.

The rearrangement links TRBV6-6 to TRBJ1-2; D uncertain. This CDR3 is built from 15 residues. Trimming stripped 4 bases from V and 0 bases from J, with 12 bases between. From germline, CDR1 is MNHNY and CDR2 SVGAGI (reference sequence). For the CDR3, the DNA is TGTGCCAGCAGTTCCCCCGGGGAATCTAACTATGGCTACACCTTC. It codes for CASSSPGESNYGYTF.

The table lists this clonotype with many counts. DNA for the CDR3: TGTGCCAGCAGCTTGACAGGCAGTAATTCACCCCTCCACTTT. Translated: CASSLTGSNSPLHF. J is TRBJ1-6 and V is TRBV7-6; the D gene is possibly TRBD1 (6 bases). Germline CDR1 and CDR2: SGHVS and FNYEAQ. Trimming stripped 3 bases from V and 6 bases from J, with 9 bases between. The CDR3 has 14 amino acids.

This clonotype was found a few times. The V call is TRBV29-1, the J call TRBJ2-2; 7 bases are a match to TRBD1. Germline V gene data show CDR1 as SQVTM and CDR2 as ANQGSEA. Germline trimming cut 7 bases from V and 0 bases from J; bases unmatched to any gene: 5. This CDR3 has 14 amino acids. The CDR3 DNA sequence: TGCAGCGCGGGACAGCCGACGAACACCGGGGAGCTGTTTTTT. This codes for CSAGQPTNTGELFF.

The chain employs TRBV11-2 and TRBJ1-6; weak D call: TRBD1 (6 bases). Between the trimmed V and J ends, which lost 0 bases and 8 bases, there was a span of 11 bases. The CDR3 has 15 amino acids. In germline, CDR1 is SGHAT, CDR2 FQNNGV. The CDR3 here is CASSLDGRGDSPLHF. The DNA for the CDR3 is TGTGCCAGCAGCTTAGATGGCAGGGGTGATTCACCCCTCCACTTT.

This clonotype was seen more than once but under ten times. This sequence joins TRBV15 and TRBJ1-5; no definite D call. Trimming removed 10 bases at V and 0 bases at J, with 13 bases between. Germline CDR1 and CDR2: LNHNV and YYDKDF (reference sequence). CDR3 length: 14 amino acids. The CDR3 is CAIGPKYSNQPQHF. DNA of the CDR3: TGTGCCATTGGACCGAAATATAGCAATCAGCCCCAGCATTTT.

This clonotype was recorded a few times. The V and J genes are TRBV5-1 and TRBJ2-5; TRBD2 matches at 10 bases. Germline loops: CDR1 SGHRS, CDR2 YFSETQ. The length of the CDR3 is 18 residues. V was clipped by 2 bases and J by 0 bases; unmatched bases: 10. The CDR3 bases are TGCGCCAGCAGCTTTGGACCCGGGACTAGCGAACACCAAGAGACCCAGTACTTC. Protein product: CASSFGPGTSEHQETQYF.

V usage is TRBV12-3 or TRBV12-4 and J usage is TRBJ1-6; 8 nucleotides align to TRBD1. The CDR3 length is 14 residues. J lost 14 bases, V lost 6 bases, and 12 bases had no gene match. CDR3 protein: CASSRDRFREALHF. In DNA, the CDR3 is TGTGCCAGCAGCCGGGACAGGTTTCGGGAGGCCCTCCACTTT.

This clonotype was detected many times. The chain is built from TRBV6-5 and TRBJ1-4, with a weak D call TRBD1 (5 bases). V gave up 8 bases and J gave up 4 bases, with 11 bases separating them. CDR1 is MNHEY, CDR2 SVGAGI, per germline. The CDR3 covers 13 residues. CDR3 region: CASGRGDNEKLFF. CDR3 DNA: TGTGCCAGCGGGCGGGGGGATAATGAAAAACTGTTTTTT.

The V gene is TRBV7-6, the J gene TRBJ2-1; D is perhaps TRBD2 (6 bases). The CDR3 is made up of 19 amino acids. The V gene lost 0 bases and the J gene lost 2 bases, with 20 bases spanning the gap. Germline V gene data show CDR1 as SGHVS and CDR2 as FNYEAQ. CDR3: CASSLAYTQHGGTYNEQFF. The CDR3 DNA reads as TGTGCCAGCAGCTTAGCGTATACCCAACATGGGGGGACCTACAATGAGCAGTTCTTC.

This chain connects TRBV27 to TRBJ1-1; perhaps TRBD1 as D (5 bases). The germline CDR1 and CDR2 sequences are MNHEY and SMNVEV (reference sequence). This CDR3 has 14 residues. V lost 6 bases and J 2 bases, leaving 13 bases between the germline ends. This CDR3 reads CASRNPGPNTEAFF. In nucleotides, the CDR3 is TGTGCCAGCAGGAATCCGGGACCTAACACTGAAGCTTTCTTT.

J is TRBJ2-5 and V is TRBV7-3, with 7 bases lining up with TRBD1. Germline-derived CDR1 and CDR2 are SGHTA and FQGTGA. CDR3 size: 13 residues. With 6 bases clipped from V and 5 bases from J, the junction kept 6 bases outside the gene matches. Here the CDR3 reads CASSRTGDETQYF. The CDR3, as DNA: TGTGCCAGCAGTAGGACAGGTGACGAGACCCAGTACTTC.

The chain joins TRBV14 to TRBJ2-2, with D uncertain. Germline-derived CDR1 and CDR2 are SGHDN and FVKESK. The CDR3 loop spans 14 amino acids. The V gene lost 3 bases and the J gene lost 2 bases, with 7 bases spanning the gap. The CDR3 bases are TGTGCCAGCAGCCAGGGTTTTAACACCGGGGAGCTGTTTTTT. This codes for CASSQGFNTGELFF.

The chain is built from TRBV10-3 and TRBJ2-1; D assignment may be TRBD1 or TRBD2 (5 bases each). Trimming shortened V by 10 bases and J by 6 bases, and 16 bases separated the two germline ends. This CDR3 contains 13 residues. Germline V gives CDR1 ENHRY, CDR2 SYGVKD. CDR3 region: CASTGQTFNEQFF. The CDR3 DNA reads as TGTGCCAGCACGGGGCAAACCTTCAATGAGCAGTTCTTC.

Comment on this clonotype: Germline is not matched at one junction end, which may reflect a read error. This chain joins TRBV6-6 and TRBJ2-6; D perhaps matches TRBD1 (5 bases). There are 13 residues in the CDR3. Germline V gives CDR1 MNHNY, CDR2 SVGAGI (reference sequence). The CDR3 coding sequence is TGTGCCAGCAGTAAATCTGGGGCCAACATCCTGACTTTC. It encodes CASSKSGANILTF.

This clonotype turned up a few times. The chain is built from TRBV27 and TRBJ2-2; TRBD2 matches 7 bases. The germline CDR1 and CDR2 sequences are MNHEY and SMNVEV (reference sequence). The J segment lost 3 bases and the V segment lost 4 bases, leaving 11 bases of the junction unmatched. There are 17 residues in the CDR3. The CDR3 protein is CASSSSPAGRDTGELFF. Here the CDR3 DNA reads TGTGCCAGCAGTTCGAGCCCAGCGGGGAGAGACACCGGGGAGCTGTTTTTT.

The chain uses TRBV12-3 or TRBV12-4 and TRBJ1-4, with D uncertain. The CDR3 is 15 residues long. The V end lost 4 bases, the J end lost 5 bases, and 14 bases lay between the germline ends. The CDR3 sequence is CASSWRAGGNEKLFF. CDR3 in DNA: TGTGCCAGCAGTTGGAGGGCAGGCGGCAATGAAAAACTGTTTTTT.

This clonotype turned up a few times. J is TRBJ1-5 and V is TRBV19; D ambiguous. This CDR3 has 15 amino acids. CDR1 LNHDA and CDR2 SQIVND come from the germline V gene (reference sequence). Deletions cut 1 base from V and 3 bases from J, with 10 bases between. The CDR3 protein is CASSIVAEPNQPQHF. The CDR3 nucleotides read TGTGCCAGTAGTATAGTGGCAGAACCCAATCAGCCCCAGCATTTT.

In its sample, this clonotype was seen many times. The chain combines TRBV7-9 with TRBJ1-1; TRBD1 aligns across 7 bases. The CDR3 totals 14 residues. V shed 6 bases and J 0 bases; nucleotides not matched to a gene: 4. CDR1 and CDR2 from the germline V gene are SEHNR and FQNEAQ (reference sequence). The CDR3 DNA reads as TGTGCCAGCAGTCTACAGGGGCTGAACACTGAAGCTTTCTTT. Its protein product is CASSLQGLNTEAFF.

Comment on this clonotype: Since no conserved phenylalanine or tryptophan closes the CDR3, a read error is the likely cause. J is TRBJ2-1 and V is TRBV20-1; possibly TRBD2 for D (6 bases). With the DNA end fitting TRBJ2-7 better, the J assignment may be wrong. The CDR3 is 15 residues long. Germline loops: CDR1 DFQATT, CDR2 SNEGSKA (reference sequence). CDR3 sequence reads: CSARGPLARPFMQYV. Written as DNA, the CDR3 is TGCAGTGCTAGAGGTCCCCTAGCGCGCCCTTTTATGCAGTACGTC.